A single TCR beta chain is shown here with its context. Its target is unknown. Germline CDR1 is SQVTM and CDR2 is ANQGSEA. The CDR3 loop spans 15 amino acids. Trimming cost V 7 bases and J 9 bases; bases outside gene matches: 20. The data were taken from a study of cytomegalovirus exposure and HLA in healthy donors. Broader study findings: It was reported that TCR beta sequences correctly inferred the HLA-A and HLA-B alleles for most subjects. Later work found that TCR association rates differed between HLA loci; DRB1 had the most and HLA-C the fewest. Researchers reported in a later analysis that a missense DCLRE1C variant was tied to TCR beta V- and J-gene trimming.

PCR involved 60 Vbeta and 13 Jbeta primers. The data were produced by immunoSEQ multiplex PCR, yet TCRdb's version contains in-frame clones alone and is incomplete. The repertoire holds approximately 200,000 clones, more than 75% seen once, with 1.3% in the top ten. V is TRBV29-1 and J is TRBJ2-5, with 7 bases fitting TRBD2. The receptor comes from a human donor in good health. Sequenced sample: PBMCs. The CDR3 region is CSGGGGESALVAQYF. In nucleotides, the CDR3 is TGCAGCGGCGGTGGGGGGGAATCAGCCCTCGTGGCCCAGTACTTC.